One and the same sample provided the 17 T cell receptor beta chains below, sequenced in a study of shared clonotypes between healthy human individuals. Generated by immunoSEQ multiplex PCR, the TCRdb table keeps only in-frame clones and is missing some. The data show hundreds of thousands of clones, about 97% seen once. The sample taken for sequencing was naive CD4+ T cells sorted from blood. Indicated subset: CD45RA+ positively selected. These receptors were obtained from a woman under 40 in good health.

The V call is TRBV6-5, the J call TRBJ1-1; 10 bases match TRBD1. Losses at the gene ends were 2 bases for V and 6 bases for J; bases not matched to a gene: 6. CDR3 length: 15 amino acids. Germline loops: CDR1 MNHEY, CDR2 SVGAGI. The CDR3 loop is CASSYTTGGEAEAFF. The CDR3 nucleotides read TGTGCCAGCAGTTACACGACAGGGGGCGAAGCTGAAGCTTTCTTT.

This clone was seen only once. V and J are TRBV28 and TRBJ1-5; 9 positions match TRBD1. CDR1 MDHEN and CDR2 SYDVKM come from the germline V gene. V shed 4 bases, J shed 6 bases, and the junction held 7 bases outside the gene matches. This CDR3 region has 15 residues. CDR3 residues: CASSSGQGGLQPQHF. As DNA, the CDR3 is TGTGCCAGCAGTTCGGGACAGGGAGGGCTTCAGCCCCAGCATTTT. Full variable domain (missing parts from reference TRBV28 and TRBJ1-5): DVKVTQSSRYLVKRTGEKVFLECVQDMDHENMFWYRQDPGLGLRLIYFSYDVKMKEKGDIPEGYSVSREKKERFSLILESASTNQTSMYLCASSSGQGGLQPQHFGDGTRLSIL.

This sequence joins TRBV28 and TRBJ2-1; 12 bases are shared with TRBD2. Germline CDR1 MDHEN, CDR2 SYDVKM. The J segment lost 4 bases and the V segment lost 4 bases, leaving 8 bases of the junction unmatched. The length of the CDR3 is 17 residues. In DNA form, the CDR3 reads TGTGCCAGCAGTTACAGATCGACTAGCGGGAGTTACAATGAGCAGTTCTTC. Its protein product is CASSYRSTSGSYNEQFF.

V is TRBV18 and J is TRBJ2-2; D remains ambiguous. V was pared by 1 base and J by 5 bases, with 23 bases between. The CDR3 is made up of 19 amino acids. The V gene's germline CDR1 is KGHSH and CDR2 LQKENI. The CDR3: CASSPLVLPRNVETGELFF. The CDR3 DNA follows: TGTGCCAGCTCACCACTGGTGTTGCCCAGGAATGTAGAAACCGGGGAGCTGTTTTTT.

In its sample, this clone was seen once. J is TRBJ2-2 and V is TRBV9, with D possibly matching TRBD1 (7 bases). CDR3 length: 17 residues. Germline CDR1 and CDR2: SGDLS and YYNGEE. V was clipped by 0 bases and J by 4 bases, with 16 bases between them. In DNA, the CDR3 is TGTGCCAGCAGCGTAGTAAGGAGGGCAGGGGGCACCGGGGAGCTGTTTTTT. This sequence encodes CASSVVRRAGGTGELFF.

V usage is TRBV27 and J usage is TRBJ1-5; D perhaps matches TRBD1 (6 bases). This CDR3 is built from 18 residues. Trimming pared 8 bases from V and 4 bases from J, leaving 27 bases between. Germline values: CDR1 MNHEY, CDR2 SMNVEV (reference sequence). The chain's CDR3 is CASWYGGGPPYYNQPQHF. The CDR3, as DNA: TGTGCCAGCTGGTACGGGGGGGGCCCTCCGTACTATAATCAGCCCCAGCATTTT.

J is TRBJ2-5 and V is TRBV7-9; D remains unclear. CDR1 and CDR2 (germline): SEHNR, FQNEAQ (reference sequence). Trimming removed 1 base from V and 2 bases from J, with 8 bases in between. The CDR3 runs 14 residues. CDR3 DNA: TGTGCCAGCAGCTTAGTACCCAGGCAAGAGACCCAGTACTTC. This translates into CASSLVPRQETQYF. Full variable domain (rest looked up from reference TRBV7-9 and TRBJ2-5): DTGVSQNPRHKITKRGQNVTFRCDPISEHNRLYWYRQTLGQGPEFLTYFQNEAQLEKSRLLSDRFSAERPKGSFSTLEIQRTEQGDSAMYLCASSLVPRQETQYFGPGTRLLVL.

The rearrangement uses TRBV5-1 and TRBJ2-7; D is tentatively TRBD1 or TRBD2 (6 bases each). CDR1 is SGHRS and CDR2 is YFSETQ in the germline V gene. This CDR3 contains 15 residues. The V and J ends lost 0 bases and 3 bases respectively, with 13 bases between them. In DNA, the CDR3 is TGCGCCAGCAGCTTGGAGGGGGGCGAAAACTACGAGCAGTACTTC. As protein: CASSLEGGENYEQYF.

The chain links TRBV7-2 to TRBJ1-1; 9 bases map to TRBD1. This CDR3 comprises 12 residues. Trimming cost V 6 bases and J 8 bases; bases outside gene matches: 4. Germline lookup yields CDR1 SGHTA and CDR2 FQGNSA. The CDR3 DNA follows: TGTGCCAGCAGAGAGACAGGGGGGGAAGCTTTCTTT. It yields the protein CASRETGGEAFF.

The chain carries TRBV18 and TRBJ2-7, with D perhaps TRBD1 (5 bases). The ends were cut back, 2 bases at V and 2 bases at J, with 13 bases in the middle. Germline CDR1 is KGHSH and CDR2 is LQKENI. The CDR3 has 15 amino acids. The CDR3: CASSPSTDSTYEQYF. In DNA form, the CDR3 reads TGTGCCAGCTCACCATCGACAGATTCCACCTACGAGCAGTACTTC.

V is TRBV28 and J is TRBJ2-1; D may match TRBD1 or TRBD2 (5 bases each). Per germline, CDR1 MDHEN and CDR2 SYDVKM. Trimming cost V 6 bases and J 3 bases, with 15 bases left between them. The CDR3 consists of 15 residues. The CDR3 protein is CASRTTGDGYNEQFF. The CDR3 DNA reads TGTGCCAGCAGGACTACAGGAGATGGCTACAATGAGCAGTTCTTC.

This clone was detected only once. This chain links TRBV18 with TRBJ1-1; possibly TRBD1 for D (6 bases). V lost 3 bases, J lost 5 bases, and 16 bases lay in between. The CDR3 consists of 15 residues. Germline V gene lookup returns CDR1 KGHSH and CDR2 LQKENI. The CDR3 sequence: CASSPTGLRETEAFF. CDR3 nucleotides: TGTGCCAGCTCACCCACAGGGCTAAGGGAAACTGAAGCTTTCTTT.

The chain carries TRBV7-9 and TRBJ2-1; no clear D. Germline V lookup: CDR1 SEHNR, CDR2 FQNEAQ (reference sequence). V was clipped by 4 bases and J by 4 bases, with 14 bases between them. The CDR3 has 15 amino acids. DNA for the CDR3: TGTGCCAGCAGCTCCCCCCAGGTTCCGTACAATGAGCAGTTCTTC. Translation: CASSSPQVPYNEQFF.

This chain uses TRBV10-1 with TRBJ2-3; D unclear. V was pared by 2 bases and J by 0 bases, with 12 bases between. CDR1 and CDR2 (germline): WNHNN, SYGVQD (reference sequence). This CDR3 region has 16 residues. In DNA, the CDR3 is TGCGCCAGCAGTGAGGTAGGCAGCCCGAGCACAGATACGCAGTATTTT. It is translated as CASSEVGSPSTDTQYF.

This clone has just a few counts. Additional DNA sequences in this sample encode the identical CDR3. The gene calls are TRBV20-1 and TRBJ1-5; D not resolved. The CDR3 is made up of 10 amino acids. Germline V gene sequence: CDR1 DFQATT, CDR2 SNEGSKA (reference sequence). Trimming took 6 bases from V and 4 from J, leaving 4 bases between them. CDR3 nucleotides: TGCAGTGCCGGGAATCAGCCCCAGCATTTT. Its protein product is CSAGNQPQHF.

V is TRBV2 and J is TRBJ2-5; tentative D call: TRBD1 (5 bases). The J call may not be correct, given that the DNA end is closer to TRBJ2-7. Germline V gene lookup returns CDR1 SNHLY and CDR2 FYNNEI. This CDR3 contains 13 residues. CDR3 protein: CASSKDSPHEQYF. DNA of the CDR3: TGTGCCAGCAGTAAAGACAGTCCCCACGAGCAGTACTTC.

This chain uses TRBV10-1 with TRBJ2-3; D not resolved. CDR1 is WNHNN, CDR2 SYGVQD, per germline (reference sequence). V was pared by 0 bases and J by 6 bases, with 7 bases between. The CDR3 extends over 13 amino acids. The DNA for the CDR3 is TGCGCCAGCAGTGAGTCAGGTTCCGATACGCAGTATTTT. Protein: CASSESGSDTQYF.